Each of the 7 T cell receptor beta chains below was sequenced from the same sample in a study of siplizumab effects on memory and regulatory T cells. Cells from the mixed lymphocyte reaction were cocultured for 5 to 6 days at 37°C. Sequencing was performed with immunoSEQ multiplex PCR; in TCRdb, only in-frame clones are kept and a portion is missing. The table lists approximately 3,600 clones, approximately 53% of them singletons. Which antigens these TCRs recognize remains unknown. The sequencing sample was made of CFSE-low (dividing) CD4+ T cells sorted from an allogeneic mixed lymphocyte reaction. These receptors were collected from a human donor in good health; the cells came from an allogeneic mixed lymphocyte reaction.

The V gene is TRBV28, the J gene TRBJ2-5; D might be TRBD1 (6 bases). In germline, CDR1 is MDHEN, CDR2 SYDVKM. V was pared by 4 bases and J by 6 bases, with 21 bases between. There are 16 residues in the CDR3. CDR3 sequence reads: CASSSGGGGGQKTQYF. The CDR3, as DNA: TGTGCCAGCAGTTCAGGCGGAGGTGGGGGACAAAAGACCCAGTACTTC. Supplemented by reference TRBV28 and TRBJ2-5, the full variable domain reads DVKVTQSSRYLVKRTGEKVFLECVQDMDHENMFWYRQDPGLGLRLIYFSYDVKMKEKGDIPEGYSVSREKKERFSLILESASTNQTSMYLCASSSGGGGGQKTQYFGPGTRLLVL.

This clone has only a few counts. The chain joins TRBV2 to TRBJ1-6, with D possibly TRBD1 on 5 matching bases. This CDR3 contains 15 residues. V shed 4 bases and J shed 10 bases, with 17 bases lying between them. Germline-derived CDR1 and CDR2 are SNHLY and FYNNEI. The CDR3 sequence is CASSVFGGLGSPLHF. The CDR3 coding sequence is TGTGCCAGCAGTGTGTTTGGGGGTCTGGGGTCACCCCTCCACTTT.

The V call is TRBV18, the J call TRBJ2-7; the D is unclear. Germline CDR1 reads KGHSH; CDR2 reads LQKENI. The CDR3 sequence is 17 residues long. V was clipped by 3 bases and J by 5 bases, with 23 bases between them. CDR3 protein: CASSPFLGGRGNDEQYF. DNA of the CDR3: TGTGCCAGCTCACCTTTTTTGGGCGGCCGAGGAAACGACGAGCAGTACTTC.

The chain recombines TRBV11-2 with TRBJ2-3, with D maybe TRBD2 (5 bases). The CDR3 sequence is 15 residues long. Trimming left V 6 bases short and J 2 bases short, with 15 bases between. Per the germline V gene, CDR1 is SGHAT and CDR2 is FQNNGV. Here the CDR3 reads CASRRPGSSTDTQYF. CDR3 DNA: TGTGCCAGCAGACGACCGGGATCTTCCACAGATACGCAGTATTTT.

This clone showed up just once. The V call is TRBV6-5, the J call TRBJ1-1; D is possibly TRBD1 (6 bases). The V and J ends lost 6 bases and 4 bases respectively, with 15 bases between them. CDR1 MNHEY and CDR2 SVGAGI come from the germline V gene. This CDR3 has 14 residues. The DNA for the CDR3 is TGTGCCAGCAGGTCAGGGGCAGGACCCACTGAAGCTTTCTTT. It yields the protein CASRSGAGPTEAFF.

This rearrangement joins TRBV10-3 to TRBJ2-3; 11 positions agree with TRBD2. Trimming cost V 3 bases and J 2 bases; bases outside gene matches: 4. This CDR3 spans 16 amino acids. Per germline, CDR1 ENHRY and CDR2 SYGVKD. The CDR3 loop reads CAISDPGLAVTDTQYF. CDR3 sequence (DNA): TGTGCCATCAGTGATCCGGGACTAGCGGTCACAGATACGCAGTATTTT.

V usage is TRBV2 and J usage is TRBJ2-3, with a tentative D call TRBD2 (6 bases). Germline loops: CDR1 SNHLY, CDR2 FYNNEI. Trimming removed 6 bases from V and 1 base from J, with 11 bases in between. This CDR3 is 14 amino acids long. CDR3 nucleotide sequence: TGTGCCAGCAGCCGACAGCGGGGCACAGATACGCAGTATTTT. As protein: CASSRQRGTDTQYF.